What follows are 4 T cell receptor beta chains derived from one specimen sequenced in a study of blood T cell repertoires in COVID-19. Sequencing was performed with immunoSEQ multiplex PCR; in TCRdb, only in-frame clones are kept and a portion is missing. The table shows approximately 300,000 clones, with about 92% occurring only once. Sequenced material: PBMCs or T cells enriched from blood (not recorded which). Receptors were obtained from a woman between 25 and 40 years old who had recovered from COVID-19.

The chain uses TRBV24-1 and TRBJ2-5, with 9 bases that match TRBD1. Looked up from germline, CDR1 is KGHDR and CDR2 is SFDVKD. Unmatched junction bases numbered 11, after V lost 3 bases and J lost 4 bases. This CDR3 spans 17 amino acids. The DNA of the CDR3 is TGTGCCACCAGTGATACCGGGACAGGGATAAGTACAGAGACCCAGTACTTC. Translation gives CATSDTGTGISTETQYF.

This chain joins TRBV11-3 and TRBJ1-2, with D tentatively TRBD1 (6 bases). The V end was cut by 3 bases, the J end by 3 bases, with 17 bases between. The CDR3 has 16 amino acids. Germline CDR1 SGHNT, CDR2 YENEEA. As DNA, the CDR3 is TGTGCCAGCAGCTTTCGCGGTCCAGGGGTCGACTATGGCTACACCTTC. Protein product: CASSFRGPGVDYGYTF.

This chain uses TRBV6-5 with TRBJ1-4, with 9 bases lining up with TRBD1. Germline V CDR1 and CDR2: MNHEY, SVGAGI. Trimming at V came to 6 bases and at J to 1 base, leaving 0 bases not matched to a gene. The CDR3 has 14 amino acids. The CDR3 coding sequence is TGTGCCAGCAGGACAGGGGGAACTAATGAAAAACTGTTTTTT. Translating it yields CASRTGGTNEKLFF.

The V and J genes are TRBV24-1 and TRBJ2-2; 12 bases line up with TRBD2. The CDR3 runs 17 residues. CDR1 and CDR2 from the germline V gene are KGHDR and SFDVKD. The ends lost 3 bases at V and 5 bases at J; junction bases unmatched: 6. CDR3 region: CATSDLAGGPVTGELFF. CDR3 nucleotides: TGTGCCACCAGTGATCTAGCGGGAGGGCCTGTGACCGGGGAGCTGTTTTTT.